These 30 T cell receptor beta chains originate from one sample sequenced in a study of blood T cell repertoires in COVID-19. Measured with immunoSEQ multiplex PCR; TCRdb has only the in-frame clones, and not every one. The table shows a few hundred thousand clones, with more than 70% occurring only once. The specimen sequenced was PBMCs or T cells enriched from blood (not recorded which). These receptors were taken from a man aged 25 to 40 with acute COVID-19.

The CDR3 DNA follows: TGTGCCAGCAGTTCCCTCATAGGACAGCGATCTACCTACGAGCAGTACTTC. Amino acids: CASSSLIGQRSTYEQYF. The chain employs TRBV28 and TRBJ2-7; a possible D gene is TRBD1 (6 bases). V was pared by 4 bases and J by 2 bases, with 21 bases between. Germline V lookup: CDR1 MDHEN, CDR2 SYDVKM. This CDR3 has 17 amino acids.

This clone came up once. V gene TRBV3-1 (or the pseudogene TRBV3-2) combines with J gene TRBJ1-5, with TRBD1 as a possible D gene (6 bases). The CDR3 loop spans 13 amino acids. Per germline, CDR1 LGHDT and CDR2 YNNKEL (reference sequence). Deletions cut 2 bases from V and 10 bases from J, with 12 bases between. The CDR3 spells CASSQMGGLPQHF. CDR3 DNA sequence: TGTGCCAGCAGCCAAATGGGGGGGCTACCCCAGCATTTT.

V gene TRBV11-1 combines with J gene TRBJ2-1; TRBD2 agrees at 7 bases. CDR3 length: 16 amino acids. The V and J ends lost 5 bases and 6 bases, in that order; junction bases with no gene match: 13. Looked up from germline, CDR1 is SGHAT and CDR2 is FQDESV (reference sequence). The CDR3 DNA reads TGTGCCAGCAGCCCCCAGGTGCGGGGGAGGGGCAATGAGCAGTTCTTC. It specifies CASSPQVRGRGNEQFF.

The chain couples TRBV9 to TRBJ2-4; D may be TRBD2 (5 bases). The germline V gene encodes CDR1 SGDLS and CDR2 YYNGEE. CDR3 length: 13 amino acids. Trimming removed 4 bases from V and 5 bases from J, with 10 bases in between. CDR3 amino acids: CASSLDYQNIQYF. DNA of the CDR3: TGTGCCAGCAGCCTTGACTACCAAAACATTCAGTACTTC.

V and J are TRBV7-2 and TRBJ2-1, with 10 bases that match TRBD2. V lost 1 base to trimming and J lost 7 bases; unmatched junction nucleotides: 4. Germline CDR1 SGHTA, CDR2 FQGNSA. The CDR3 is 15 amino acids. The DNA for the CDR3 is TGTGCCAGCAGCTTAGTAGCGGGGGGTAAAAATGAGCAGTTCTTC. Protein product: CASSLVAGGKNEQFF.

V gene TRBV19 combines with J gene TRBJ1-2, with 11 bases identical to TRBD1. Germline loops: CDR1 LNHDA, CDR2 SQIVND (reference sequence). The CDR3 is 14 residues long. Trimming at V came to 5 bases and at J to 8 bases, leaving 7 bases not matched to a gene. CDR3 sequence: CASSPLDRGRGYTF. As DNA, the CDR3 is TGTGCCAGTAGTCCCTTGGACAGGGGGCGAGGCTACACCTTC.

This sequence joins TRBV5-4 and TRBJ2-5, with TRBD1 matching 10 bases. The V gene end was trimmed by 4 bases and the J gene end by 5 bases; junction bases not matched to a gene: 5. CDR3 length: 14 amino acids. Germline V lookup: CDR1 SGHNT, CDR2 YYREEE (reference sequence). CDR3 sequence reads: CASSEDRGRETQYF. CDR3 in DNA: TGTGCCAGCAGCGAGGACAGGGGGAGGGAGACCCAGTACTTC.

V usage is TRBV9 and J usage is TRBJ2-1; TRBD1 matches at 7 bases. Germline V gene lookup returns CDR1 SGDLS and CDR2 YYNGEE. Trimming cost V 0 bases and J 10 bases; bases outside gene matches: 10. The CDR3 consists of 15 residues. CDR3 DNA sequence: TGTGCCAGCAGCGTAGGTGAAGACAGGGTGACCGAGCAGTTCTTC. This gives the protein CASSVGEDRVTEQFF.

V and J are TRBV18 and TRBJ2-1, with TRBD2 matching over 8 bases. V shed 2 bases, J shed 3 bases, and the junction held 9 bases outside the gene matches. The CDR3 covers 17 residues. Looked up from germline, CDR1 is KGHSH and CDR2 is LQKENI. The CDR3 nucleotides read TGTGCCAGCTCACCAACGGGGGGGTGGATTGACTACAATGAGCAGTTCTTC. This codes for CASSPTGGWIDYNEQFF.

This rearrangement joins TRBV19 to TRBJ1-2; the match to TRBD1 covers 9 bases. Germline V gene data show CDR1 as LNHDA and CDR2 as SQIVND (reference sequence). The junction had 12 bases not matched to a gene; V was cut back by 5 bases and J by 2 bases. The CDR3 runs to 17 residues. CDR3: CASSPKTGTGFNYGYTF. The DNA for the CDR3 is TGTGCCAGTAGTCCTAAAACCGGGACAGGGTTCAACTATGGCTACACCTTC.

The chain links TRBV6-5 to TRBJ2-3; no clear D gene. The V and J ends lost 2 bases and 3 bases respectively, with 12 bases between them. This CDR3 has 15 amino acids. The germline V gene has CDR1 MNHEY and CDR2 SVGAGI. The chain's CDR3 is CASSYRTTQTDTQYF. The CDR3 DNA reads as TGTGCCAGCAGTTACAGAACTACTCAAACAGATACGCAGTATTTT.

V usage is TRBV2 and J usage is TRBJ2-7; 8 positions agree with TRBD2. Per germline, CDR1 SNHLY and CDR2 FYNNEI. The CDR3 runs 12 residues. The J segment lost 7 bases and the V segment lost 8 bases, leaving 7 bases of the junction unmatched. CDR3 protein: CASQLAAKEQYF. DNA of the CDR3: TGTGCCAGCCAACTAGCGGCCAAGGAGCAGTACTTC. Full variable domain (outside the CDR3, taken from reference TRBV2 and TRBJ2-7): EPEVTQTPSHQVTQMGQEVILRCVPISNHLYFYWYRQILGQKVEFLVSFYNNEISEKSEIFDDQFSVERPDGSNFTLKIRSTKLEDSAMYFCASQLAAKEQYFGPGTRLTVT.

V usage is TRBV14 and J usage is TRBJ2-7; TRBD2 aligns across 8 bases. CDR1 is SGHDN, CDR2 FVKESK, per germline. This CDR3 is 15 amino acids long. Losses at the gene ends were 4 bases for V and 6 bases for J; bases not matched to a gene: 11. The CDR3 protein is CASSLGSGGNSEQYF. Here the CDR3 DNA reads TGTGCCAGCAGCCTGGGGTCGGGGGGGAATTCCGAGCAGTACTTC. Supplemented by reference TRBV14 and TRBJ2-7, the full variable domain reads EAGVTQFPSHSVIEKGQTVTLRCDPISGHDNLYWYRRVMGKEIKFLLHFVKESKQDESGMPNNRFLAERTGGTYSTLKVQPAELEDSGVYFCASSLGSGGNSEQYFGPGTRLTVT.

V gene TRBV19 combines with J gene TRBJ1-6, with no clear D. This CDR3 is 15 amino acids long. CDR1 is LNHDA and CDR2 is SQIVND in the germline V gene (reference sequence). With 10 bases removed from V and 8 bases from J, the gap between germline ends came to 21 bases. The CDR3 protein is CATQGGGFGDSPLHF. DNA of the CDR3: TGTGCCACCCAAGGTGGAGGGTTTGGCGATTCACCCCTCCACTTT.

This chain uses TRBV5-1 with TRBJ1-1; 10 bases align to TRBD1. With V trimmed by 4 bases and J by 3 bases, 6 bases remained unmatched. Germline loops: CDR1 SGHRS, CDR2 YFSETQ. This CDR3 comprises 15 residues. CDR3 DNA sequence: TGCGCCAGCAGCCCGGGACAGGGGACAGACACTGAAGCTTTCTTT. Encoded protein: CASSPGQGTDTEAFF.

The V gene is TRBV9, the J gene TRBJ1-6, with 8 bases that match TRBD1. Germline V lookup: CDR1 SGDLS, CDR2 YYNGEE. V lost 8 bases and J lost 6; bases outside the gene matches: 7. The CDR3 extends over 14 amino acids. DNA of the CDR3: TGTGCCAGAGACTTCACAGGGGGTAATTCACCCCTCCACTTT. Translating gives CARDFTGGNSPLHF.

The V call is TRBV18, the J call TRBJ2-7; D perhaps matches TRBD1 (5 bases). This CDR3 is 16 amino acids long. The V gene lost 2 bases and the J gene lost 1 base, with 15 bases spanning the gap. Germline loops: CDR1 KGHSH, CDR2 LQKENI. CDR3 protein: CASSPSLTGVSYEQYF. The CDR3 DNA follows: TGTGCCAGCTCACCATCTCTCACAGGAGTTTCCTACGAGCAGTACTTC.

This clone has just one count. The CDR3 DNA reads TGTGCCTGGAGACTAGCGGGGGCCTACGAGCAGTACTTC. It codes for CAWRLAGAYEQYF. The V gene is TRBV30, the J gene TRBJ2-7; 11 bases match TRBD2. The germline gives CDR1 GTSNPN, CDR2 SVGIG (reference sequence). The CDR3 covers 13 residues. V shed 3 bases and J 2 bases; nucleotides not matched to a gene: 0.

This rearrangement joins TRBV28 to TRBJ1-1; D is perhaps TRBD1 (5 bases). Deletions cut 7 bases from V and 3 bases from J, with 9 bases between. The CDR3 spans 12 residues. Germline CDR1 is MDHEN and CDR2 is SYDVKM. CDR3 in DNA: TGTGCCAGCACCCAGGGCTACACTGAAGCTTTCTTT. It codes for CASTQGYTEAFF.

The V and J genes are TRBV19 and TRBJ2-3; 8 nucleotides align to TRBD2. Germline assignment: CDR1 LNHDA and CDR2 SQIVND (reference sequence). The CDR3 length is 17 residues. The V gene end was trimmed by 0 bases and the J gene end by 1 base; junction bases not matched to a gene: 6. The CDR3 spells CASSIDQLTSGTDTQYF. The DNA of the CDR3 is TGTGCCAGTAGTATAGATCAGTTGACTAGCGGCACAGATACGCAGTATTTT. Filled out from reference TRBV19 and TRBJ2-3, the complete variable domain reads DGGITQSPKYLFRKEGQNVTLSCEQNLNHDAMYWYRQDPGQGLRLIYYSQIVNDFQKGDIAEGYSVSREKKESFPLTVTSAQKNPTAFYLCASSIDQLTSGTDTQYFGPGTRLTVL.

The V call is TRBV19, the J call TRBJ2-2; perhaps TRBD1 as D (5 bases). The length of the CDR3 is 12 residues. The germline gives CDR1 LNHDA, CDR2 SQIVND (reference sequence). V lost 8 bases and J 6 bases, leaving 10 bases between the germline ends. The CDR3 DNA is TGTGCCAGTCGAACAGGTCCCGGGGAGCTGTTTTTT. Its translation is CASRTGPGELFF.

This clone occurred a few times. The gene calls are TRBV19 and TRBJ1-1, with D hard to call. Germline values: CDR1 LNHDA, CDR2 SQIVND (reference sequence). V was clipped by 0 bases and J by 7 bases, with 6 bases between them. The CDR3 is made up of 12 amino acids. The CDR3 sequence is CASSIDRDEAFF. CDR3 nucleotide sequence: TGTGCCAGTAGTATAGATCGGGATGAAGCTTTCTTT. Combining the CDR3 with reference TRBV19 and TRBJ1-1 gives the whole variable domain DGGITQSPKYLFRKEGQNVTLSCEQNLNHDAMYWYRQDPGQGLRLIYYSQIVNDFQKGDIAEGYSVSREKKESFPLTVTSAQKNPTAFYLCASSIDRDEAFFGQGTRLTVV.

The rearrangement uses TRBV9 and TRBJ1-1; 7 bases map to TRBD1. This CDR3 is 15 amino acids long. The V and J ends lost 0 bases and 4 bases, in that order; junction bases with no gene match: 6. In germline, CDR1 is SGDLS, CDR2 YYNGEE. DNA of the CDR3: TGTGCCAGCAGCGTAGGGCCAGGGGGGAGCACTGAAGCTTTCTTT. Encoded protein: CASSVGPGGSTEAFF.

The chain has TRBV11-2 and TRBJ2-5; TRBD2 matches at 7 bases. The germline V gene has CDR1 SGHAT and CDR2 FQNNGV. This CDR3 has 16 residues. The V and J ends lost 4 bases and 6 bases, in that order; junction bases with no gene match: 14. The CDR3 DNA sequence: TGTGCCAGCAGCTCCCCCTTAGCGGGCCGCCAGCAGACCCAGTACTTC. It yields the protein CASSSPLAGRQQTQYF.

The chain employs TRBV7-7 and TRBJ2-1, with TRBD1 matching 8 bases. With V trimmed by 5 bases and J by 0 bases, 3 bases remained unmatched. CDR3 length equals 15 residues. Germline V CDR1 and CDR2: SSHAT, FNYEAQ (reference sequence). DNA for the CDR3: TGTGCCAGCAGCCCGGACAGGGACTCCTACAATGAGCAGTTCTTC. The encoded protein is CASSPDRDSYNEQFF.

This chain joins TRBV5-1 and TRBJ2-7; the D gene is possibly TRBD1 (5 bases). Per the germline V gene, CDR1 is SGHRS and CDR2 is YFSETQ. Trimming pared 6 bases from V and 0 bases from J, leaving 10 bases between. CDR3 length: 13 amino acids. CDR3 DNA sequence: TGCGCCAGCATGGGGCAGAACTCCTACGAGCAGTACTTC. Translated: CASMGQNSYEQYF.

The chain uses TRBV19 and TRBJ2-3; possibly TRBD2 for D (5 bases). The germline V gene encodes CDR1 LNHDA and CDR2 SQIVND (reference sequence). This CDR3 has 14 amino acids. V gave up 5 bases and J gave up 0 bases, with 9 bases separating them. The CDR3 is CASSAGGSTDTQYF. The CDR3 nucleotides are TGTGCCAGTAGTGCGGGTGGGAGCACAGATACGCAGTATTTT.

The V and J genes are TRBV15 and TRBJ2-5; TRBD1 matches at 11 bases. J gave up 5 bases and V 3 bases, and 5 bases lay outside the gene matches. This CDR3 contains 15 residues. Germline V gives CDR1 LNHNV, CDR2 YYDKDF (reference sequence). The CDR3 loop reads CATSRGGTGGETQYF. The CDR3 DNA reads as TGTGCCACCAGCAGGGGAGGGACAGGGGGGGAGACCCAGTACTTC.

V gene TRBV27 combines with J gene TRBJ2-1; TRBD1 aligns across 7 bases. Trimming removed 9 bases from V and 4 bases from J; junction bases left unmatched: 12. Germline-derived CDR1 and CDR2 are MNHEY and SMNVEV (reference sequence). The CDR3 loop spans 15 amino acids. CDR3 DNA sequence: TGTGCCAGTGGTACCGGGACAGCAATATACAATGAGCAGTTCTTC. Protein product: CASGTGTAIYNEQFF.

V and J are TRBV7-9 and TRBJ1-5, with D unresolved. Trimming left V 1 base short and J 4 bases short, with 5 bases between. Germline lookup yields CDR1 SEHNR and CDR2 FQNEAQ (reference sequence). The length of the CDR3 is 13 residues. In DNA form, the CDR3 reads TGTGCCAGCAGCTTAGAGAGTAATCAGCCCCAGCATTTT. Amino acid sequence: CASSLESNQPQHF.